This T cell receptor beta chain emerged from a study of cytomegalovirus exposure and HLA in healthy donors. Only in-frame clones appear in the TCRdb table, and some are missing; sequencing was by immunoSEQ multiplex PCR. The table has over 45,000 clones, approximately 95% seen once; the top ten hold less than 6%. Specimen: PBMCs. The clonotype originates from a woman under 30 in good health and CMV-seronegative.

CDR3 region: CASSPTGGRPNQPQHF. CDR3 DNA sequence: TGTGCCAGCTCACCGACAGGGGGCCGGCCTAATCAGCCCCAGCATTTT. This sequence joins TRBV18 and TRBJ1-5; 10 nucleotides align to TRBD1. CDR3 length equals 16 residues. In germline, CDR1 is KGHSH, CDR2 LQKENI. Trimming cost V 3 bases and J 4 bases; bases outside gene matches: 6.